This T cell receptor (beta chain) is drawn from a study of CD8 T cells in ankylosing spondylitis (dated by TCRdb to the late 2010s). The study in broad terms: The study profiled T cell receptor beta repertoires in healthy donors and ankylosing spondylitis patients to find disease-linked TCR variants. The full study cohort was made up of about 25 ankylosing spondylitis patients and 108 healthy donors. Peripheral blood was sampled, and synovial fluid was additionally collected from ankylosing spondylitis patients.

To note about this clonotype: This clone's antigen is unknown. Base qualities are not recorded, but no much larger clone differs from it by a single base.

Study-wide conclusions, independent of this receptor: The disease-linked clones showed a CD8+ phenotype and occurred at relatively low frequencies in peripheral blood. According to the report, matched synovial fluid samples from ankylosing spondylitis patients were significantly enriched for the disease-linked clones. Some TCR beta motif variants had previously been reported in synovial fluid and blood of reactive arthritis patients, which suggested common disease-initiation mechanisms. A TCR beta motif of seven or eight highly homologous amino acid variants appeared characteristic of blood from ankylosing spondylitis patients.

TCRdb shows the sequencer as Illumina HiSeq 2500. Quantitative 5'-RACE with molecular barcodes was the method used to prepare the TCR beta libraries. From the authors' description of their analysis: Disease-linked TCR variants were identified with a new computational method built on a probabilistic model of VDJ rearrangement. TCRdb reworked the public reads: Q25 trimming with fastp, MiXCR clone assembly, productive beta chains retained. Entries that share a CDR3 protein sequence are merged under the most common genes and DNA. It is TCRdb's table, rather than the study itself, that gives the V and J calls and clone size. Across this sample there are 150,000 to 200,000 distinct CDR3 sequences, with 15% to 20% seen only once. The ten largest clones take up 3.5% to 5% of the sample. There are 16 amino acids in the CDR3, from cysteine to phenylalanine inclusive. Here the CDR3 DNA is all that survives: 48 bases in frame from base 1. The trim is 4 bases for V and 4 bases for J, with a gap of 19 bases between the germline ends. The germline V gene specifies SGHVS as CDR1 and FNYEAQ as CDR2.

Sequencing was performed on blood, either unsorted or a sorted T cell fraction (not recorded which). The receptor chain draws on TRBV7-6 and TRBJ1-1; 6 matching bases give a weak D call of TRBD1. The sequence came from a male donor aged 5-30 years with ankylosing spondylitis or in good health (not recorded which). Donor details come from another sample of the same person, matched by shared clones. The nucleotide sequence is given as TGTGCCAGCAGCTCTAGAAAACAGGGTGGTGGCACTGAAGCTTTCTTT. This encodes CASSSRKQGGGTEAFF.